This T cell receptor beta chain came from a study of blood T cell repertoires in COVID-19. V gave up 3 bases and J gave up 7 bases; unmatched junction bases: 11. CDR1 is KGHSH, CDR2 LQKENI, per germline. There are 17 residues in the CDR3. The table came from immunoSEQ multiplex PCR; TCRdb's copy has only in-frame clones and leaves some out. The sample has more than 100,000 clones; 70% to 90% are singletons. The V call is TRBV18, the J call TRBJ2-2, with 10 bases fitting TRBD1. The sample comprised peripheral blood. The clonotype originates from a man aged 50-59 years in a cohort sampled during active COVID-19. The CDR3, as DNA: TGTGCCAGCTCACCGGTCGTGACAGGGGGCGCCGGCGGGGAGCTGTTTTTT. It encodes CASSPVVTGGAGGELFF. Filled out from reference TRBV18 and TRBJ2-2, the complete variable domain reads NAGVMQNPRHLVRRRGQEARLRCSPMKGHSHVYWYRQLPEEGLKFMVYLQKENIIDESGMPKERFSAEFPKEGPSILRIQQVVRGDSAAYFCASSPVVTGGAGGELFFGEGSRLTVL.